The 11 T cell receptor beta chains below were found in one sample sequenced in a study of blood T cell repertoires in COVID-19. The repertoire was sequenced with immunoSEQ multiplex PCR; TCRdb's copy has only in-frame clones and lacks some. The table records approximately 280,000 clones, approximately 85% of them present only once. What was sequenced was peripheral blood. These receptors all stem from a man aged 45-65 years with active or convalescent COVID-19.

The rearrangement links TRBV30 to TRBJ1-1; no reliable D call. The CDR3 totals 13 residues. Looked up from germline, CDR1 is GTSNPN and CDR2 is SVGIG (reference sequence). V was shortened by 5 bases and J by 3 bases, with 13 bases between the two germline ends. This chain's CDR3 is CAWVLGGYTEAFF. Here the CDR3 DNA reads TGTGCCTGGGTACTGGGCGGGTACACTGAAGCTTTCTTT.

This rearrangement joins TRBV10-3 to TRBJ1-4, with D unresolved. Germline-derived CDR1 and CDR2 are ENHRY and SYGVKD. This CDR3 has 14 amino acids. V shed 10 bases and J shed 3 bases, with 15 bases lying between them. The CDR3 sequence is CATQATRANEKLFF. CDR3 coding DNA: TGTGCCACCCAGGCCACCCGAGCTAATGAAAAACTGTTTTTT.

The V and J genes are TRBV4-1 and TRBJ1-2, with D possibly TRBD1 on 6 matching bases. This CDR3 spans 14 amino acids. Trimming removed 3 bases from V and 8 bases from J, with 16 bases in between. Per germline, CDR1 MGHRA and CDR2 YSYEKL. CDR3 loop: CASSHGGGPQGYTF. In nucleotides, the CDR3 is TGCGCCAGCAGCCATGGGGGGGGGCCCCAAGGCTACACCTTC.

The count of this clone is one. The rearrangement links TRBV27 to TRBJ2-3, with 11 positions matching TRBD1. The CDR3 extends over 16 amino acids. Unmatched junction bases numbered 12, after V lost 3 bases and J lost 10 bases. The germline CDR1 and CDR2 sequences are MNHEY and SMNVEV (reference sequence). CDR3 residues: CASSFTGTGGAQPQYF. CDR3 coding DNA: TGTGCCAGCAGTTTCACCGGGACAGGGGGGGCTCAACCGCAGTATTTT.

This clone was recorded once. The chain recombines TRBV5-6 with TRBJ1-5, with 7 bases matching TRBD1. J lost 7 bases, V lost 4 bases, and 8 bases had no gene match. Germline CDR1 is SGHDT and CDR2 is YYEEEE. This CDR3 region has 14 residues. This CDR3 reads CASSRYRGGQPQHF. DNA for the CDR3: TGTGCCAGCAGCCGTTACAGGGGAGGACAGCCCCAGCATTTT. The variable domain in full, completed from reference TRBV5-6 and TRBJ1-5, reads DAGVTQSPTHLIKTRGQQVTLRCSPKSGHDTVSWYQQALGQGPQFIFQYYEEEERQRGNFPDRFSGHQFPNYSSELNVNALLLGDSALYLCASSRYRGGQPQHFGDGTRLSIL.

The rearrangement joins TRBV29-1 to TRBJ2-7; 8 nucleotides match TRBD2. Germline V gives CDR1 SQVTM, CDR2 ANQGSEA. The junction had 13 bases not matched to a gene; V was cut back by 7 bases and J by 5 bases. The CDR3 loop spans 14 amino acids. The CDR3: CSASPGRARDEQYF. The CDR3, as DNA: TGCAGCGCTTCGCCCGGGAGGGCAAGGGACGAGCAGTACTTC.

V usage is TRBV20-1 and J usage is TRBJ2-1; no clear D. CDR1 DFQATT and CDR2 SNEGSKA come from the germline V gene (reference sequence). The CDR3 loop spans 11 amino acids. V was pared by 0 bases and J by 9 bases, with 6 bases between. CDR3 region: CSAREQREQFF. CDR3 coding DNA: TGCAGTGCTAGAGAACAACGTGAGCAGTTCTTC.

This clone came up a few times. The V and J genes are TRBV18 and TRBJ1-6, with a tentative D call TRBD1 (6 bases). This CDR3 spans 17 amino acids. CDR1 is KGHSH, CDR2 LQKENI, per germline. The V and J ends lost 3 bases and 9 bases respectively, with 21 bases between them. The CDR3 region has the DNA TGTGCCAGCTCACCCGGCGTAACAGGGAGCAAGGTTTCACCCCTCCACTTT. It translates to CASSPGVTGSKVSPLHF. Full variable domain (remainder filled in from reference TRBV18 and TRBJ1-6): NAGVMQNPRHLVRRRGQEARLRCSPMKGHSHVYWYRQLPEEGLKFMVYLQKENIIDESGMPKERFSAEFPKEGPSILRIQQVVRGDSAAYFCASSPGVTGSKVSPLHFGNGTRLTVT.

The rearrangement links TRBV19 to TRBJ1-5; the match to TRBD1 covers 11 bases. Germline V gene sequence: CDR1 LNHDA, CDR2 SQIVND (reference sequence). The CDR3 totals 15 residues. J lost 10 bases, V lost 1 base, and 6 bases had no gene match. The CDR3 loop reads CASSIVEGQGVPQHF. CDR3 coding DNA: TGTGCCAGTAGTATAGTCGAGGGACAGGGGGTCCCCCAGCATTTT.

This clone was seen once. The chain couples TRBV21-1 to TRBJ2-7; the D call of TRBD1 is as the table states it, not checked on the DNA. TRBV21-1 is a known pseudogene. The CDR3 runs to 12 residues. For the CDR3, the DNA is TGTGCCAGTCGGGACAGGGGTTGCGAGCAGTACTTC. This gives the protein CASRDRGCEQYF.

V usage is TRBV9 and J usage is TRBJ2-3; tentative D call: TRBD2 (6 bases). The germline gives CDR1 SGDLS, CDR2 YYNGEE. Trimming pared 4 bases from V and 4 bases from J, leaving 16 bases between. The CDR3 extends over 15 amino acids. The CDR3: CASSPEAGLSDTQYF. The CDR3 DNA reads as TGTGCCAGCAGCCCCGAGGCGGGATTATCAGATACGCAGTATTTT.